The present T cell receptor (beta chain) was sequenced within a study of shared clonotypes between healthy human individuals. The protocol was immunoSEQ multiplex PCR, while the TCRdb copy is restricted to in-frame clones and leaves out a portion. The repertoire consists of under 600,000 clones, with 70% to 80% occurring once and the leading ten covering around 12%. This CDR3 has 15 residues. V lost 4 bases and J 4 bases, leaving 14 bases between the germline ends. CDR1 and CDR2 from the germline V gene are LNHDA and SQIVND (reference sequence). The sample taken for sequencing was PBMCs. The TCR sequence derives from a woman aged 40-49 years in good health. Some clones in this sample may be carry-over from other donors' samples. The J gene is TRBJ2-1, the V gene TRBV19, with TRBD1 as a possible D gene (6 bases). The CDR3 region has the DNA TGTGCCAGTAGTACGACAGGTCTTGCATACAATGAGCAGTTCTTC. It encodes CASSTTGLAYNEQFF.